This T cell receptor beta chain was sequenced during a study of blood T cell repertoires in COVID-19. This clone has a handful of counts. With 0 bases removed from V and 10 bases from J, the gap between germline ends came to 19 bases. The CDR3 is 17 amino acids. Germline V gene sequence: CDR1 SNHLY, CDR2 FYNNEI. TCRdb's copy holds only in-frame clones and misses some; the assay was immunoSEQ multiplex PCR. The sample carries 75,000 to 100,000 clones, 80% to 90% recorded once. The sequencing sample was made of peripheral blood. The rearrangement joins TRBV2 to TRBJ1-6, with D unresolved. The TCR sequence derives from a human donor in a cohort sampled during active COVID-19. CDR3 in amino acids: CASSEATRAEWNSPLHF. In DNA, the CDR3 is TGTGCCAGCAGTGAAGCGACAAGAGCGGAATGGAACTCACCCCTCCACTTT.